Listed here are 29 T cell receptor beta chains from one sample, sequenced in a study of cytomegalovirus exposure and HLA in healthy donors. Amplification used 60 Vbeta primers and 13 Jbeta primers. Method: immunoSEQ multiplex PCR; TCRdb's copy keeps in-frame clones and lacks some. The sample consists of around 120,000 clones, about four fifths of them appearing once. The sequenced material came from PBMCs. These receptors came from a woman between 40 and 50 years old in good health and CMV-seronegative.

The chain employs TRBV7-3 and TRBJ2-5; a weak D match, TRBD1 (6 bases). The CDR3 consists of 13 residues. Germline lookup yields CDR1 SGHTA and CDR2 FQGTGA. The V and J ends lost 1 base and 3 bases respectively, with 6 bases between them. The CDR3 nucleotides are TGTGCCAGCAGCTTAAACAGGGAAGAGACCCAGTACTTC. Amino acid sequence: CASSLNREETQYF.

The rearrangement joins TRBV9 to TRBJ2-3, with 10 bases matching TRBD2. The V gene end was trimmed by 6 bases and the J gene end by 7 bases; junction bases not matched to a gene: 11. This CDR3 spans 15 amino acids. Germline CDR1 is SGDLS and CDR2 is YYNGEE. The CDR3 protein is CASTPSSGSANTQYF. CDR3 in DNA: TGTGCCAGCACCCCCTCTAGCGGGAGTGCGAATACGCAGTATTTT.

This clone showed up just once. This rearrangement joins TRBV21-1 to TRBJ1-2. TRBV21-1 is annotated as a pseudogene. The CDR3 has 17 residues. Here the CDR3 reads CASSKRTGGRPTGGYTF. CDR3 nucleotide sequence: TGTGCCAGCAGCAAACGAACCGGCGGTCGGCCTACCGGGGGCTACACCTTC.

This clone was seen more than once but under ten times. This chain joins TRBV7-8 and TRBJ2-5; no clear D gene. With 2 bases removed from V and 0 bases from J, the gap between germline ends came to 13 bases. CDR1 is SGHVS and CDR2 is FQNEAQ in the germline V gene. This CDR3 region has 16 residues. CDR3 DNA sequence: TGTGCCAGCAGCTTAATTTTAGTCCCCTACCAAGAGACCCAGTACTTC. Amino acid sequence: CASSLILVPYQETQYF.

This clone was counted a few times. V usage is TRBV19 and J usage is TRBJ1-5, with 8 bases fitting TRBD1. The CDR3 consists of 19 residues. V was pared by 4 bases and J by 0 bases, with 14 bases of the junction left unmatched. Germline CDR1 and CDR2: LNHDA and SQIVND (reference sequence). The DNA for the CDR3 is TGTGCCAGTAGTACACCGCAGGGGGCGAGGTCCTATAGCAATCAGCCCCAGCATTTT. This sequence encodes CASSTPQGARSYSNQPQHF.

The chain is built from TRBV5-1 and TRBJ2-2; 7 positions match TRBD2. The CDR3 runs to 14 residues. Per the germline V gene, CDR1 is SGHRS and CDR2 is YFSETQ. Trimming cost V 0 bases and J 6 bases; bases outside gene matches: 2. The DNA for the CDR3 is TGCGCCAGCAGCTTGGCCCGGGGGGCCGGGGAGCTGTTTTTT. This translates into CASSLARGAGELFF.

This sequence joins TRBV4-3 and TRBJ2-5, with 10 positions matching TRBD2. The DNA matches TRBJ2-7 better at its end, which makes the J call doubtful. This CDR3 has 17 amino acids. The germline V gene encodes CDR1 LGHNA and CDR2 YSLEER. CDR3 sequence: CASSQEGSAGGPYEQYF. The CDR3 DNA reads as TGCGCCAGCAGCCAAGAAGGCTCAGCGGGGGGGCCATACGAGCAGTACTTC.

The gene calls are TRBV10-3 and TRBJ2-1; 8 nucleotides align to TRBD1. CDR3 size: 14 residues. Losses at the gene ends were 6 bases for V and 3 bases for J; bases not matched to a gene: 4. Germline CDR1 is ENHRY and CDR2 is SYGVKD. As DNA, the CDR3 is TGTGCCATCAGCCCCGGGACAGGCTACAATGAGCAGTTCTTC. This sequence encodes CAISPGTGYNEQFF.

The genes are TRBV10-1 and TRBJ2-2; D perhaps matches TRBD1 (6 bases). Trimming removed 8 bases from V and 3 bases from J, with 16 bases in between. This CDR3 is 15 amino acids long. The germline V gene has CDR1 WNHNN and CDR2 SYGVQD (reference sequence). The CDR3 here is CASGSGDRDTGELFF. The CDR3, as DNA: TGCGCCAGCGGGTCAGGGGATCGGGACACCGGGGAGCTGTTTTTT.

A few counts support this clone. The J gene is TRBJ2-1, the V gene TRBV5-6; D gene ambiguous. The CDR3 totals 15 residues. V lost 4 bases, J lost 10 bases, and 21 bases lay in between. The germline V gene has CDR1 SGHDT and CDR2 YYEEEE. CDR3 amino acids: CASSVAPTPSAEQFF. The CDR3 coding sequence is TGTGCCAGCAGCGTAGCTCCGACTCCCAGCGCCGAGCAGTTCTTC. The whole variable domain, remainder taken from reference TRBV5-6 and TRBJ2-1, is DAGVTQSPTHLIKTRGQQVTLRCSPKSGHDTVSWYQQALGQGPQFIFQYYEEEERQRGNFPDRFSGHQFPNYSSELNVNALLLGDSALYLCASSVAPTPSAEQFFGPGTRLTVL.

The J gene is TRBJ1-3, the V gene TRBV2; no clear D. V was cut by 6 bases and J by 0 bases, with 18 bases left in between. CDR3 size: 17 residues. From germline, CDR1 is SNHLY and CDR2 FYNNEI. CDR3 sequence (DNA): TGTGCCAGCAGCCCCGGGAACGGGCGCTTCTCTGGAAACACCATATATTTT. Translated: CASSPGNGRFSGNTIYF.

CDR3 protein: CASMGGGNTGELFF. DNA of the CDR3: TGTGCCAGCATGGGAGGGGGGAACACCGGGGAGCTGTTTTTT. The gene calls are TRBV7-2 and TRBJ2-2, with D maybe TRBD2 (7 bases). The CDR3 has 14 residues. From germline, CDR1 is SGHTA and CDR2 FQGNSA. With 7 bases removed from V and 1 base from J, the gap between germline ends came to 10 bases.

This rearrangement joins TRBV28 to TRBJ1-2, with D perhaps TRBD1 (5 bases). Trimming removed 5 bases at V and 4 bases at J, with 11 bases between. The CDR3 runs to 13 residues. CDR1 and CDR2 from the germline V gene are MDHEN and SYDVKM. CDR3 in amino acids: CASSPIQGYGYTF. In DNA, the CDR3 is TGTGCCAGCAGTCCCATCCAGGGCTATGGCTACACCTTC.

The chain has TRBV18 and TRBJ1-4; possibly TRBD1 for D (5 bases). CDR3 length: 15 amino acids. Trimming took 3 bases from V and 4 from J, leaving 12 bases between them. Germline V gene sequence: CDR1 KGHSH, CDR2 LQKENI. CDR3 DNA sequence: TGTGCCAGCTCACCGTCTGGGGCCGGTAATGAAAAACTGTTTTTT. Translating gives CASSPSGAGNEKLFF.

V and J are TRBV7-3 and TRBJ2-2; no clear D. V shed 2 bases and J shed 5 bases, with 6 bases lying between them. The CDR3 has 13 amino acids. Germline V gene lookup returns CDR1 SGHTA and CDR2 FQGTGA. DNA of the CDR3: TGTGCCAGCAGCTTACCTCAGACCGGGGAGCTGTTTTTT. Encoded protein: CASSLPQTGELFF. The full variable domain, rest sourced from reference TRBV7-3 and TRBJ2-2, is GAGVSQTPSNKVTEKGKYVELRCDPISGHTALYWYRQSLGQGPEFLIYFQGTGAADDSGLPNDRFFAVRPEGSVSTLKIQRTERGDSAVYLCASSLPQTGELFFGEGSRLTVL.

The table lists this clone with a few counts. Here the CDR3 DNA reads TGTGCCAGCAGTCTTTTCTCTGGAAACACCATATATTTT. This gives the protein CASSLFSGNTIYF. This rearrangement joins TRBV9 to TRBJ1-3; D is ambiguous. Germline-derived CDR1 and CDR2 are SGDLS and YYNGEE. V shed 5 bases and J shed 0 bases, with 6 bases lying between them. CDR3 length: 13 amino acids.

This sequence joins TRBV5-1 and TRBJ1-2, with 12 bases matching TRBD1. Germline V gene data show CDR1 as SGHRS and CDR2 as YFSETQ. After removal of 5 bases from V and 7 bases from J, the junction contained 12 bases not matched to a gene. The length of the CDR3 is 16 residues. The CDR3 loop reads CASRSLPGTGGTGYTF. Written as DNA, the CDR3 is TGCGCCAGCAGATCGCTTCCCGGGACAGGGGGCACTGGCTACACCTTC.

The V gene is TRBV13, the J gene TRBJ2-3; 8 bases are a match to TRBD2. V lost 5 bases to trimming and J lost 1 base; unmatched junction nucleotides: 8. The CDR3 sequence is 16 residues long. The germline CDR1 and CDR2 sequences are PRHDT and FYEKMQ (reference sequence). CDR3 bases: TGTGCCAGCAGCCCTAGCGGGCCTCGAGGCACAGATACGCAGTATTTT. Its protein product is CASSPSGPRGTDTQYF.

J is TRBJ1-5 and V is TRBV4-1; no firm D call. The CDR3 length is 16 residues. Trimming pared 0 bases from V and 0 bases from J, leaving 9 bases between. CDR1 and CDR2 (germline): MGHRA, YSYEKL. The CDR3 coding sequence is TGCGCCAGCAGCCAAGACGACTTGAATAGCAATCAGCCCCAGCATTTT. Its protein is CASSQDDLNSNQPQHF.

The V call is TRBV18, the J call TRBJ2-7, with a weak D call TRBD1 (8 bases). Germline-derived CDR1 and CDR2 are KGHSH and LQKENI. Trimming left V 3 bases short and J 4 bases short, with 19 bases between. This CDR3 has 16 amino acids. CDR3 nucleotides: TGTGCCAGCTCACCCCTGGACAGGGCGGGACTATACGAGCAGTACTTC. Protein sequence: CASSPLDRAGLYEQYF.

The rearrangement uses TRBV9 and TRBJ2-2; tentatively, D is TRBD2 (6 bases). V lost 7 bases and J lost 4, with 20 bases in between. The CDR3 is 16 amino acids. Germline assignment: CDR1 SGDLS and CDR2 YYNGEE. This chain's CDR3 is CASSAPGLGGTGELFF. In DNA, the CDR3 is TGTGCCAGCTCCGCACCAGGGTTGGGGGGCACCGGGGAGCTGTTTTTT.

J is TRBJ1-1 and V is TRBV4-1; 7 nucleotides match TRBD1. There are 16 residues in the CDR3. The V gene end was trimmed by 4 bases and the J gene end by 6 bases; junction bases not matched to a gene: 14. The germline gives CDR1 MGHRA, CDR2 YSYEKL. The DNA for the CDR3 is TGCGCCAGCAGCCCCCTCAGGGGGAACCGGGGGCCTGAAGCTTTCTTT. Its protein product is CASSPLRGNRGPEAFF.

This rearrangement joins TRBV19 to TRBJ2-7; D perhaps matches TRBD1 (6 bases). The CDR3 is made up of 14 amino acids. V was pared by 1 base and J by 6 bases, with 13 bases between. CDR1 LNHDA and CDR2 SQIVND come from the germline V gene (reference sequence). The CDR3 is CASSIGGRISEQYF. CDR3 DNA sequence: TGTGCCAGTAGTATAGGGGGGCGGATCTCCGAGCAGTACTTC.

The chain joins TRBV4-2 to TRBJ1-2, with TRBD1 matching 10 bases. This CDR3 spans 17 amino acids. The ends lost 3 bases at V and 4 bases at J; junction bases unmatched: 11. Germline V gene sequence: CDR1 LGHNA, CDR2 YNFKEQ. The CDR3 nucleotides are TGTGCCAGCAGCCACCCAACTGGACGGGACAGGGGCTATGGCTACACCTTC. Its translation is CASSHPTGRDRGYGYTF.

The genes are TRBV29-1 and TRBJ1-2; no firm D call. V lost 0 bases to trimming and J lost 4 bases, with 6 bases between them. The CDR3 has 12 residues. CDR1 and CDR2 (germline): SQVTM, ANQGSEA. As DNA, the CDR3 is TGCAGCGTTGAAGAGGGCATCTATGGCTACACCTTC. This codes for CSVEEGIYGYTF. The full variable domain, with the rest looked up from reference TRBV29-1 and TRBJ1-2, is SAVISQKPSRDICQRGTSLTIQCQVDSQVTMMFWYRQQPGQSLTLIATANQGSEATYESGFVIDKFPISRPNLTFSTLTVSNMSPEDSSIYLCSVEEGIYGYTFGSGTRLTVV.

The CDR3 reads CASSTHPGQGTGNTIYF. CDR3 DNA sequence: TGTGCCAGCAGCACGCACCCGGGACAGGGAACTGGAAACACCATATATTTT. The rearrangement joins TRBV7-8 to TRBJ1-3; TRBD1 matches at 9 bases. CDR1 and CDR2 from the germline V gene are SGHVS and FQNEAQ. There are 17 residues in the CDR3. V lost 5 bases, J lost 2 bases, and 10 bases stayed unmatched. The entire variable domain, with the rest obtained from reference TRBV7-8 and TRBJ1-3, is as follows: GAGVSQSPRYKVAKRGQDVALRCDPISGHVSLFWYQQALGQGPEFLTYFQNEAQLDKSGLPSDRFFAERPEGSVSTLKIQRTQQEDSAVYLCASSTHPGQGTGNTIYFGEGSWLTVV.

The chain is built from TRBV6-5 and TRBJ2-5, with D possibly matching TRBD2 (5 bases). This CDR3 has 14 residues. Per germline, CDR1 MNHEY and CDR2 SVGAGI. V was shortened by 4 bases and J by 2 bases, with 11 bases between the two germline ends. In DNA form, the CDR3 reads TGTGCCAGCAGTTCGGGGTGGGGACAAGAGACCCAGTACTTC. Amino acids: CASSSGWGQETQYF.

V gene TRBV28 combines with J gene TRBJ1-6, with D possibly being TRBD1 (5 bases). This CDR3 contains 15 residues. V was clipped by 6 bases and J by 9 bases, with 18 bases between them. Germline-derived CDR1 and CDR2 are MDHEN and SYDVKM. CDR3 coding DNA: TGTGCCAGCAGGCCCTCGGGCTTTCAGGGTTCACCCCTCCACTTT. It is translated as CASRPSGFQGSPLHF.

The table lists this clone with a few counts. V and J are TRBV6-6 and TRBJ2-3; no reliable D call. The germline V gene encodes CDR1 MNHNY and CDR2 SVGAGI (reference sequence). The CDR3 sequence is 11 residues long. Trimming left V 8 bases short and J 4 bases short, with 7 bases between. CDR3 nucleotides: TGTGCCAGCTCCGTCGCAGATACGCAGTATTTT. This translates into CASSVADTQYF.